This record concerns one TCR beta chain sequence. Its antigen is still unknown. Between the trimmed V and J ends, which lost 5 bases and 8 bases, there was a span of 15 bases. The CDR3 contains 13 residues. UMIs were added to TCR cDNA along with a universal primer site when it was made by 5'RACE template switching. TCRdb reprocessed the 5' RACE reads via MiXCR and lists one record per CDR3 protein. The sample yields roughly 300,000 distinct CDR3 sequences, around 7% seen once. This record belongs to a study of T cells after yellow fever vaccination. General study points: The booster saw the reappearance of most primary-vaccination clones (approximately 96% CD4, roughly 87% CD8).

V and J are TRBV12-3 or TRBV12-4 and TRBJ1-2; D gene unclear. The receptor's source is a man between 18 and 35 years old who received the YFV17D yellow fever vaccine. Sequenced material: PBMCs, taken roughly 47 days after the first yellow fever vaccination. CDR3 amino acids: CASSLGQTGGYTF. CDR3 sequence (DNA): TGTGCCAGCAGTCTAGGCCAAACCGGGGGCTACACCTTC.